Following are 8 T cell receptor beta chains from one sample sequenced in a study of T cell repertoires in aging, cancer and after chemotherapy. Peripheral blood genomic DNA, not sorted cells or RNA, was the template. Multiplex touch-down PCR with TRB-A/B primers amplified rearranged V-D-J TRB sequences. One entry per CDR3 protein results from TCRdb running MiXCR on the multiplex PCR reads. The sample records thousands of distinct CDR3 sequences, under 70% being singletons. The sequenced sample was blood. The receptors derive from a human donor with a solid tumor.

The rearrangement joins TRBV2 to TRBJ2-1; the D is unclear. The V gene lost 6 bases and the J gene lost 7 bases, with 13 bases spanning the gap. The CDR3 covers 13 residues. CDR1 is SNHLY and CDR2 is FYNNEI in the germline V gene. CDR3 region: CASREPTPNEQFF. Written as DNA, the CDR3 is TGTGCCAGCAGGGAACCGACTCCGAATGAGCAGTTCTTC.

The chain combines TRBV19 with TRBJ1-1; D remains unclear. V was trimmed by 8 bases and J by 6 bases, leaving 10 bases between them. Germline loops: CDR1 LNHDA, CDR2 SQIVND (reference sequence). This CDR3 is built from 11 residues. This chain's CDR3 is CASLTAAEAFF. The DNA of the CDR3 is TGTGCCAGTTTAACGGCGGCTGAAGCTTTCTTT.

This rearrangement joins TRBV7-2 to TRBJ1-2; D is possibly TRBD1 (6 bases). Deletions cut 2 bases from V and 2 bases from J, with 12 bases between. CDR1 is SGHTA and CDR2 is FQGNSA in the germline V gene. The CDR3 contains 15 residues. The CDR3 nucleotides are TGTGCCAGCAGCTTAAATGGCAGGGGAAACTATGGCTACACCTTC. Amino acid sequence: CASSLNGRGNYGYTF.

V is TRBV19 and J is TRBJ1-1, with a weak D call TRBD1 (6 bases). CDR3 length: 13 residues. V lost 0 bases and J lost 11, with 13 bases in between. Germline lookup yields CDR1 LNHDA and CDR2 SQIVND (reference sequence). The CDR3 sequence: CASSIDRRGGAFF. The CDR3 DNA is TGTGCCAGTAGTATAGATCGCAGGGGAGGCGCTTTCTTT. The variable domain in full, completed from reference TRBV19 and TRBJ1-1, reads DGGITQSPKYLFRKEGQNVTLSCEQNLNHDAMYWYRQDPGQGLRLIYYSQIVNDFQKGDIAEGYSVSREKKESFPLTVTSAQKNPTAFYLCASSIDRRGGAFFGQGTRLTVV.

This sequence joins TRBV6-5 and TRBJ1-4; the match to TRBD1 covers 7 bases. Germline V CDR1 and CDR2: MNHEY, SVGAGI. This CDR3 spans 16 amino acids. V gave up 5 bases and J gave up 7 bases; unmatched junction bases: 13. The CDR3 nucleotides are TGTGCCAGCAGTGAATACTGGGAGGGGGCGCGTGAAAAACTGTTTTTT. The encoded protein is CASSEYWEGAREKLFF.

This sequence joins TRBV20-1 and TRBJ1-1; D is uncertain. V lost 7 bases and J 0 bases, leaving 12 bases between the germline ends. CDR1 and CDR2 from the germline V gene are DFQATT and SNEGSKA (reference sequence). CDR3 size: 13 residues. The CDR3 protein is CSGSPDLNTEAFF. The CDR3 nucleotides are TGCAGTGGATCACCCGACTTGAACACTGAAGCTTTCTTT.

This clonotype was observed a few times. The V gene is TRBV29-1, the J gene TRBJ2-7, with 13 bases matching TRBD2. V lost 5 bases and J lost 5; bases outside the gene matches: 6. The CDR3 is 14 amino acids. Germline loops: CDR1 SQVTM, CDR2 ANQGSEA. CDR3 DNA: TGCAGCGTTAAGCGGACTAGCGGGAGCGACGAGCAGTACTTC. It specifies CSVKRTSGSDEQYF.

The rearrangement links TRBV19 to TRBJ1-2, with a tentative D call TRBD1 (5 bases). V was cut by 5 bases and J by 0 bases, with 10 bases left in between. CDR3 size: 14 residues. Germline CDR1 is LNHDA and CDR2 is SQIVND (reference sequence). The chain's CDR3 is CASSPQGSNYGYTF. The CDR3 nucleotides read TGTGCCAGTAGTCCTCAGGGTTCTAACTATGGCTACACCTTC.